Below are 14 T cell receptor beta chains sequenced from a single sample in a study of human T cells and chemical hapten exposure. Time point indicated: patch test 1, 2 weeks after DPC sensitization. The sample's treatment: therapeutic diphenylcyclopropenone sensitization with weekly scalp DPC. TCRdb reprocessed the RACE reads via MiXCR and lists one record per CDR3 protein. The sample has 74,000 or so distinct CDR3 sequences, about 9.3% seen once. The sample was whole blood, taken in connection with sensitization to the hapten diphenylcyclopropenone (DPC). These receptors were taken from a woman aged 45-60 years with alopecia areata. Some clones in this sample may be carry-over from other donors' samples.

V usage is TRBV29-1 and J usage is TRBJ1-2; perhaps TRBD1 as D (5 bases). CDR1 SQVTM and CDR2 ANQGSEA come from the germline V gene. V was cut by 5 bases and J by 5 bases, with 24 bases left in between. The CDR3 extends over 16 amino acids. The CDR3 DNA sequence: TGCAGCGTTTTATTTGGTGGAGAGACAGCCAGGTATGGCTACACCTTC. It codes for CSVLFGGETARYGYTF.

CDR3 protein: CASKLSTGWSTEAFF. In nucleotides, the CDR3 is TGCGCCAGCAAATTATCGACCGGGTGGTCTACTGAAGCTTTCTTT. This sequence joins TRBV5-1 and TRBJ1-1, with D uncertain. Germline CDR1 is SGHRS and CDR2 is YFSETQ. The CDR3 is 15 residues long. The V end was cut by 6 bases, the J end by 5 bases, with 20 bases between.

For the CDR3, the DNA is TGTGCCAGCTCCCCCGGGGCGGTAGAGCAGTACTTC. Protein product: CASSPGAVEQYF. The rearrangement links TRBV18 to TRBJ2-7; D is possibly TRBD1 or TRBD2 (5 bases each). The CDR3 is 12 amino acids. Trimming pared 6 bases from V and 7 bases from J, leaving 13 bases between. CDR1 KGHSH and CDR2 LQKENI come from the germline V gene.

The chain recombines TRBV6-2 or TRBV6-3 with TRBJ1-4; D unclear. The CDR3 consists of 13 residues. CDR1 and CDR2 (germline): MNHEY, SVGEGT. The ends were cut back, 2 bases at V and 8 bases at J, with 9 bases in the middle. As DNA, the CDR3 is TGTGCCAGCAGTTACCCCCCCGGAGAAAAACTGTTTTTT. The encoded protein is CASSYPPGEKLFF.

This clonotype was counted many times. The chain links TRBV11-2 to TRBJ2-2; D not certain. Between the trimmed V and J ends, which lost 4 bases and 1 base, there was a span of 10 bases. This CDR3 spans 15 amino acids. Germline assignment: CDR1 SGHAT and CDR2 FQNNGV. The CDR3, as DNA: TGTGCCAGCAGCTCACGGGCCGGGAACACCGGGGAGCTGTTTTTT. It yields the protein CASSSRAGNTGELFF. Using reference TRBV11-2 and TRBJ2-2 for the parts outside the CDR3, the full variable domain is EAGVAQSPRYKIIEKRQSVAFWCNPISGHATLYWYQQILGQGPKLLIQFQNNGVVDDSQLPKDRFSAERLKGVDSTLKIQPAKLEDSAVYLCASSSRAGNTGELFFGEGSRLTVL.

This clonotype was counted only a few times. The chain has TRBV29-1 and TRBJ2-5; 7 bases are a match to TRBD1. V gave up 6 bases and J gave up 5 bases; unmatched junction bases: 9. Germline CDR1 is SQVTM and CDR2 is ANQGSEA. The CDR3 contains 13 residues. This chain's CDR3 is CSVPGQPWETQYF. CDR3 in DNA: TGCAGCGTACCGGGACAGCCATGGGAGACCCAGTACTTC.

This chain connects TRBV29-1 to TRBJ2-2; D call uncertain. The germline gives CDR1 SQVTM, CDR2 ANQGSEA. The CDR3 runs to 14 residues. Trimming removed 0 bases at V and 5 bases at J, with 10 bases between. The chain's CDR3 is CSVEDEPRTGELFF. CDR3 nucleotide sequence: TGCAGCGTTGAAGATGAACCCAGGACCGGGGAGCTGTTTTTT.

The genes are TRBV18 and TRBJ1-1; no reliable D call. This CDR3 spans 17 amino acids. Germline CDR1 KGHSH, CDR2 LQKENI. V was trimmed by 2 bases and J by 1 base, leaving 17 bases between them. This CDR3 reads CASSPNSGVSTNTEAFF. The CDR3 region has the DNA TGTGCCAGCTCACCAAACAGTGGGGTCAGTACGAACACTGAAGCTTTCTTT.

This clonotype was detected many times. The chain combines TRBV13 with TRBJ1-1; D call uncertain. The germline V gene has CDR1 PRHDT and CDR2 FYEKMQ (reference sequence). The CDR3 has 11 amino acids. Trimming cost V 5 bases and J 5 bases, with 6 bases left between them. CDR3 sequence reads: CASSQRTEAFF. As DNA, the CDR3 is TGTGCCAGCAGCCAGAGAACTGAAGCTTTCTTT.

This clonotype was recorded at least ten times. The chain links TRBV28 to TRBJ2-7; no firm D call. The V end was cut by 6 bases, the J end by 6 bases, with 15 bases between. CDR1 MDHEN and CDR2 SYDVKM come from the germline V gene. This CDR3 is built from 13 residues. The CDR3, as DNA: TGTGCCAGCAGCCATACCCTGGCGAGCGAGCAGTACTTC. Its translation is CASSHTLASEQYF.

In its sample, this clonotype was seen a few times. The rearrangement uses TRBV11-2 and TRBJ2-7, with 8 positions matching TRBD2. The CDR3 extends over 14 amino acids. With 1 base clipped from V and 5 bases from J, the junction kept 4 bases outside the gene matches. Per the germline V gene, CDR1 is SGHAT and CDR2 is FQNNGV. The CDR3 DNA sequence: TGTGCCAGCAGCTTAGGACTAGCGATCAACGAGCAGTACTTC. As protein: CASSLGLAINEQYF.

The rearrangement links TRBV29-1 to TRBJ2-1, with TRBD1 identical over 9 bases. CDR1 SQVTM and CDR2 ANQGSEA come from the germline V gene. The CDR3 has 15 amino acids. V was pared by 4 bases and J by 2 bases, with 6 bases of the junction left unmatched. The CDR3 spells CSVAPGTGPYNEQFF. The CDR3 coding sequence is TGCAGCGTTGCTCCCGGGACAGGGCCCTACAATGAGCAGTTCTTC.

The sample holds many counts of this clonotype. The V gene is TRBV29-1, the J gene TRBJ2-7, with D perhaps TRBD1 or TRBD2 (6 bases each). The CDR3 runs to 13 residues. Looked up from germline, CDR1 is SQVTM and CDR2 is ANQGSEA. The V and J ends lost 7 bases and 4 bases respectively, with 17 bases between them. CDR3 sequence (DNA): TGCAGCGCCGAGACGGGGGCAGGGTACGAGCAGTACTTC. Its protein product is CSAETGAGYEQYF.

The table lists this clonotype with a few counts. This chain links TRBV25-1 with TRBJ2-6, with D uncertain. Germline V CDR1 and CDR2: MGHDK, SYGVNS. V dropped 6 bases and J dropped 0 bases, with 12 bases sitting between them. CDR3 length: 16 amino acids. This CDR3 is CASSPDRDSGANVLTF. The CDR3 DNA sequence: TGTGCCAGCAGCCCCGACCGAGACTCTGGGGCCAACGTCCTGACTTTC.